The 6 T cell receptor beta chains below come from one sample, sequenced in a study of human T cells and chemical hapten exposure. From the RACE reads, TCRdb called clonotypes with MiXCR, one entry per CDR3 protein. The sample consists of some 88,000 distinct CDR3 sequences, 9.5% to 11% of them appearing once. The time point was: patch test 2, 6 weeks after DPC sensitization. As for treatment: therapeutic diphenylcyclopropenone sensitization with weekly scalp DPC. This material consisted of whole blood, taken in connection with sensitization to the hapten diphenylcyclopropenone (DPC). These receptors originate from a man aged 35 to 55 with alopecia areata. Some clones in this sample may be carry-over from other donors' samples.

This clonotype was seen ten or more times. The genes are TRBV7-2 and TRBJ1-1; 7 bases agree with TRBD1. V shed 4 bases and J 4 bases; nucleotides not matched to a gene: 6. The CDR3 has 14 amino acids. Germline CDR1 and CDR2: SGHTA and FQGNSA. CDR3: CASSSRQGGTEAFF. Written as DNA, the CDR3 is TGTGCCAGCAGCTCCCGACAGGGAGGCACTGAAGCTTTCTTT. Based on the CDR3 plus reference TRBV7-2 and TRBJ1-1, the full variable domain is GAGVSQSPSNKVTEKGKDVELRCDPISGHTALYWYRQSLGQGLEFLIYFQGNSAPDKSGLPSDRFSAERTGGSVSTLTIQRTQQEDSAVYLCASSSRQGGTEAFFGQGTRLTVV.

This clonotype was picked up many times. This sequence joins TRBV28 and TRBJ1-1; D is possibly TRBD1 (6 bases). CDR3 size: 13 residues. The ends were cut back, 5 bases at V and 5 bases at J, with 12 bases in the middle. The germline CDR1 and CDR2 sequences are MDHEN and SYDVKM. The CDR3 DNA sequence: TGTGCCAGCAGTGGAGTTACAGGGACTGAAGCTTTCTTT. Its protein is CASSGVTGTEAFF.

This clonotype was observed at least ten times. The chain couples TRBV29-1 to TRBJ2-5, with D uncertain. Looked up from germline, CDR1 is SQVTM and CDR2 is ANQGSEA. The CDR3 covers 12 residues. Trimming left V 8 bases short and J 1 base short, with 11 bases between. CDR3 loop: CSTAGLQETQYF. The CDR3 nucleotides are TGCAGCACCGCCGGGCTCCAAGAGACCCAGTACTTC.

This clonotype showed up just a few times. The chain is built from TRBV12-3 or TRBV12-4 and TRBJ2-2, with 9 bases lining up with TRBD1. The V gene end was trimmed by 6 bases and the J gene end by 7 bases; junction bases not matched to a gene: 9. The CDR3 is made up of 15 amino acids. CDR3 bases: TGTGCCAGCAGGCAAACAGGGGGCGGTGTCGGGGAGCTGTTTTTT. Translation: CASRQTGGGVGELFF.

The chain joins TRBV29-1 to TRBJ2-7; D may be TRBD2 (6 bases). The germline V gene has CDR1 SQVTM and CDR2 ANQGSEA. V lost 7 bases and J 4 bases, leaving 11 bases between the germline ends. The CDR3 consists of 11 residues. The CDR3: CSAAGQYEQYF. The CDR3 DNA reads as TGCAGCGCCGCGGGGCAGTACGAGCAGTACTTC.

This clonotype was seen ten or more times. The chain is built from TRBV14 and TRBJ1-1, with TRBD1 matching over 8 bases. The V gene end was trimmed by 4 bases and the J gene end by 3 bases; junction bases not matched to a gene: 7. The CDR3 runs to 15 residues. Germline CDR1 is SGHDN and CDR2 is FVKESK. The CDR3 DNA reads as TGTGCCAGCAGCCTAAGGACAGGGCAGGACACTGAAGCTTTCTTT. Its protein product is CASSLRTGQDTEAFF. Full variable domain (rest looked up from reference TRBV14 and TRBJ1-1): EAGVTQFPSHSVIEKGQTVTLRCDPISGHDNLYWYRRVMGKEIKFLLHFVKESKQDESGMPNNRFLAERTGGTYSTLKVQPAELEDSGVYFCASSLRTGQDTEAFFGQGTRLTVV.